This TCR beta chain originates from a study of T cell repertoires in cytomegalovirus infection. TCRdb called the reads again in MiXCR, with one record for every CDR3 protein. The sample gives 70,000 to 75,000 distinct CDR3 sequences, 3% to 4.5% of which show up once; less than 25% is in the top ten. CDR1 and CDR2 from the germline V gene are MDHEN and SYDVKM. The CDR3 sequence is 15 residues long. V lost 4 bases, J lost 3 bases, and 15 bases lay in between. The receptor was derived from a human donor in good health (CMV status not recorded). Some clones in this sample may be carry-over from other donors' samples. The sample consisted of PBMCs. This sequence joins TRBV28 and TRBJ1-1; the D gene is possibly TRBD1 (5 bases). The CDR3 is CASSSPGTDYTEAFF. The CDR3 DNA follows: TGTGCCAGCAGTTCCCCCGGGACGGACTACACTGAAGCTTTCTTT.